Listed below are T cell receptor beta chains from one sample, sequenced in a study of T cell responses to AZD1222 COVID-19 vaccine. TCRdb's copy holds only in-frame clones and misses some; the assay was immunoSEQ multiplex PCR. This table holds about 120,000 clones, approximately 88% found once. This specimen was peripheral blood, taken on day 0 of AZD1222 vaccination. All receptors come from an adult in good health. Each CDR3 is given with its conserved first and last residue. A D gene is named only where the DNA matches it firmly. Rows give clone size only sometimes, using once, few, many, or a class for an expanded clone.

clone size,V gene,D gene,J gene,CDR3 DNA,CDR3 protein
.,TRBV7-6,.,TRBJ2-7,TGTGCCAGCAGCTTAGCGGGGTCCTCCTACGAGCAGTACTTC,CASSLAGSSYEQYF
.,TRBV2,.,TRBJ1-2,TGTGCCAGCACCATCCCAGGGAATGCTAACTATGGCTACACCTTC,CASTIPGNANYGYTF
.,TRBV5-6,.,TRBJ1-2,TGTGCCAGCAGCTTGGGGACAGCTCGCTATGGCTACACCTTC,CASSLGTARYGYTF
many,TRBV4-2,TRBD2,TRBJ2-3,TGTGCCAGCAGCCAAGAGCTAGCGGCAGGCACAGATACGCAGTATTTT,CASSQELAAGTDTQYF
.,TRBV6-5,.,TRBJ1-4,TGTGCCAGCAGGGTACAGGGACAAAATGAAAAACTGTTTTTT,CASRVQGQNEKLFF
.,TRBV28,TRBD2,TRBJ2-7,TGTGCCAGCAGTAAAGACGGCGGGAGGTACGAGCAGTACTTC,CASSKDGGRYEQYF
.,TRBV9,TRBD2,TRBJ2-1,TGTGCCAGCAGTAGCGGGAGCTCCTACAATGAGCAGTTCTTC,CASSSGSSYNEQFF
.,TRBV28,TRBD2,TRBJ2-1,TGTGCCAGCAGTCTTGGACTAGCGGCCCTAGTTGGTGAGCAGTTCTTC,CASSLGLAALVGEQFF
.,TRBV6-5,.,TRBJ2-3,TGTGCCAGTCAGGGTGACAGAAACACAGATACGCAGTATTTT,CASQGDRNTDTQYF
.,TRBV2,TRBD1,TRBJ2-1,TGTGCCAGCAGTGAGGGACAGGGCAGGTCTGACCATGAGCAGTTCTTC,CASSEGQGRSDHEQFF
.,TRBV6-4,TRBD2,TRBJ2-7,TGTGCCGGCAGTTTAGGACTAGCGGGAGTCAACGAGCAGTACTTC,CAGSLGLAGVNEQYF